The source of this TCR beta chain is a study of T cell clonality in common variable immunodeficiency. This clone appeared many times. Its cognate antigen is unknown. From the germline J gene comes the end of the CDR3, since the read stops 3 residues before it. There are 18 residues in the CDR3. The V segment lost 1 base and the J segment 1 base; nucleotides outside the gene matches: 12. The germline gives CDR1 SGHRS, CDR2 YFSETQ. Study-wide points: Common variable immunodeficiency TCR beta sequences reportedly had fewer deletions and N-nucleotide insertions. CVID patient heterogeneity limited repertoire-clinical complication correlations.

Assay used: immunoSEQ multiplex PCR; TCRdb lists only in-frame clones, some missing. The specimen has about 64,000 clones, none found just once. The TCR originated in a person between 18 and 69 years old in good health. Material for sequencing was peripheral blood mononuclear cells. The rearrangement links TRBV5-1 to TRBJ1-1; 8 bases line up with TRBD1. This chain's CDR3 is CASSLSHLNTGGNTEAFF. Incomplete CDR3 DNA: TGCGCCAGCAGCTTGTCCCACCTAAACACAGGGGGGAACACTGAA.